This T cell receptor (beta chain) was identified in a study of cytomegalovirus exposure and HLA in healthy donors. General observations from the study: Presence/absence analyses supposed approximately even sequencing depth among donors. Some V segments could not be told apart, so they were left out, TRBV6-2 and TRBV6-3 among them.

Germline trimming cut 3 bases from V and 0 bases from J; bases unmatched to any gene: 5. The CDR3 is made up of 15 amino acids. The germline V gene has CDR1 LNHDA and CDR2 SQIVND (reference sequence). As concerns this clone: Antigen unknown.

60 Vbeta and 13 Jbeta primers were used in PCR. The data were produced by immunoSEQ multiplex PCR, yet TCRdb's version contains in-frame clones alone and is incomplete. The data contain about 150,000 clones, around 80% of them seen just once; the ten biggest clones take up approximately 6.7%. The clonotype originates from a male donor in good health and CMV-seropositive. The gene calls are TRBV19 and TRBJ2-7; 7 bases agree with TRBD2. Sequencing was carried out using PBMCs. CDR3 nucleotide sequence: TGTGCCAGTAGTATGGAGCGGGGCAGCTCCTACGAGCAGTACTTC. Its translation is CASSMERGSSYEQYF.